The 30 T cell receptor beta chains below come from one sample, sequenced in a study of T-cell memory formation after mild COVID-19. TCRdb used MiXCR to reprocess the 5' RACE reads, holding one entry per CDR3 protein. In the table there are 200,000 to 300,000 distinct CDR3 sequences, 8% to 10% of which are singletons. The sequenced sample consisted of PBMCs or a T cell subset sorted from them (not recorded which). These receptors were collected from a man aged 18 to 35 who had mild COVID-19 (a few samples of this study predate the infection). Cell type and time point are not known.

A note on this clonotype: At one end, the junction sequence differs from germline, possibly due to a read error. The DNA for the CDR3 is TGCGCCAGCAGCGAAGAAACCGGACTAGCGGGGTACGAGCAGTACTTC. This sequence encodes CASSEETGLAGYEQYF. The V gene is TRBV4-1, the J gene TRBJ2-7, with TRBD2 matching 12 bases. CDR3 length: 16 amino acids. Germline V gene lookup returns CDR1 MGHRA and CDR2 YSYEKL.

This clonotype was found a few times. J is TRBJ1-2 and V is TRBV12-3 or TRBV12-4; maybe TRBD1 (6 bases). The ends were cut back, 4 bases at V and 4 bases at J, with 19 bases in the middle. The CDR3 has 16 residues. CDR3 bases: TGTGCCAGCAGTTGGTCCGGACAGTACACGTTCTATGGCTACACCTTC. Amino acid sequence: CASSWSGQYTFYGYTF.

This clonotype has more than one count but fewer than ten. The gene calls are TRBV19 and TRBJ1-1; D possibly corresponds to TRBD1 (5 bases). CDR1 is LNHDA and CDR2 is SQIVND in the germline V gene (reference sequence). CDR3 length: 15 amino acids. V was pared by 5 bases and J by 4 bases, with 17 bases between. Here the CDR3 DNA reads TGTGCCAGTAGTCCACGCAGGGACTTCCTCACTGAAGCTTTCTTT. As protein: CASSPRRDFLTEAFF.

This clonotype was seen more than once but under ten times. One end of the junction varies from germline; a read error may be responsible. The chain employs TRBV7-9 and TRBJ2-1; 8 bases align to TRBD1. Germline V CDR1 and CDR2: SEHNR, FQNEAQ (reference sequence). The CDR3 contains 15 residues. CDR3 nucleotides: TGTGCCAGCAGTTTAGGACAGGGAGCCGACAATGAGCAGTTCTTC. Translating gives CASSLGQGADNEQFF.

Many counts were recorded for this clonotype. The V and J genes are TRBV7-8 and TRBJ2-3, with 7 positions matching TRBD2. The V gene end was trimmed by 1 base and the J gene end by 1 base; junction bases not matched to a gene: 2. Germline lookup yields CDR1 SGHVS and CDR2 FQNEAQ. The CDR3 covers 15 residues. DNA for the CDR3: TGTGCCAGCAGCTTAGGGGGGGGGGGCACAGATACGCAGTATTTT. Its protein product is CASSLGGGGTDTQYF.

This clonotype was found many times. The gene calls are TRBV7-8 and TRBJ1-4; D is unresolved. Per germline, CDR1 SGHVS and CDR2 FQNEAQ. CDR3 size: 15 residues. The germline V and J ends were trimmed by 5 bases and 5 bases, with 15 bases remaining between them. Here the CDR3 reads CASSPSGIRNEKLFF. CDR3 in DNA: TGTGCCAGCAGCCCGTCGGGGATTCGGAATGAAAAACTGTTTTTT. The full variable domain, in which reference TRBV7-8 and TRBJ1-4 provide the parts outside the CDR3, is GAGVSQSPRYKVAKRGQDVALRCDPISGHVSLFWYQQALGQGPEFLTYFQNEAQLDKSGLPSDRFFAERPEGSVSTLKIQRTQQEDSAVYLCASSPSGIRNEKLFFGSGTQLSVL.

This clonotype was detected ten times or more. The rearrangement links TRBV19 to TRBJ2-7; D remains ambiguous. The CDR3 totals 13 residues. Germline CDR1 LNHDA, CDR2 SQIVND (reference sequence). V was cut by 4 bases and J by 3 bases, with 10 bases left in between. CDR3 protein: CASSTGLNYEQYV. The DNA of the CDR3 is TGTGCCAGTAGTACTGGTCTGAACTACGAGCAGTACGTC.

This clonotype has a count of ten or more. V usage is TRBV12-3 or TRBV12-4 and J usage is TRBJ1-1, with TRBD1 identical over 7 bases. The V gene end was trimmed by 5 bases and the J gene end by 8 bases; junction bases not matched to a gene: 5. The CDR3 length is 12 residues. The CDR3, as DNA: TGTGCCAGCAGTAGGGACAGAGACGAAGCTTTCTTT. Amino acids: CASSRDRDEAFF.

This clonotype was seen repeatedly, ten times or more. The J gene is TRBJ1-1, the V gene TRBV2, with D possibly TRBD1 on 5 matching bases. Germline V gene lookup returns CDR1 SNHLY and CDR2 FYNNEI. The CDR3 length is 14 residues. V shed 7 bases and J shed 0 bases, with 12 bases lying between them. The CDR3 bases are TGTGCCAGCAAAATCGACAGATTGAACACTGAAGCTTTCTTT. It translates to CASKIDRLNTEAFF.

The genes are TRBV6-2 or TRBV6-3 and TRBJ2-7; 12 bases map to TRBD2. The CDR3 consists of 14 residues. V was pared by 4 bases and J by 6 bases, with 4 bases of the junction left unmatched. Germline loops: CDR1 MNHEY, CDR2 SVGEGT. The CDR3 DNA sequence: TGTGCCAGCAGTTTACCGGGACTAGCGGGCGAGCAGTACTTC. Protein: CASSLPGLAGEQYF.

The V and J genes are TRBV7-9 and TRBJ2-7; TRBD1 is a possible D gene (5 bases). Germline V gives CDR1 SEHNR, CDR2 FQNEAQ (reference sequence). V lost 4 bases and J 5 bases, leaving 15 bases between the germline ends. This CDR3 has 14 residues. In nucleotides, the CDR3 is TGTGCCAGCAGCTCCCCCACAGGTACCCACGAGCAGTACGTC. This translates into CASSSPTGTHEQYV.

The V call is TRBV18, the J call TRBJ2-5, with D tentatively TRBD1 (6 bases). The V gene's germline CDR1 is KGHSH and CDR2 LQKENI. This CDR3 has 17 amino acids. The germline V and J ends were trimmed by 2 bases and 5 bases, with 21 bases remaining between them. CDR3 DNA sequence: TGTGCCAGCTCACCAAGGTCTGCCAGCGGTACAGGGGAGACCCAGTACTTC. It is translated as CASSPRSASGTGETQYF.

This clonotype showed up just a few times. The gene calls are TRBV7-6 and TRBJ2-5; D possibly corresponds to TRBD1 (6 bases). Trimming removed 6 bases at V and 3 bases at J, with 17 bases between. In germline, CDR1 is SGHVS, CDR2 FNYEAQ. The length of the CDR3 is 15 residues. The CDR3 spells CASSPGQKLEETQYF. The CDR3 region has the DNA TGTGCCAGCAGTCCCGGACAGAAACTGGAAGAGACCCAGTACTTC.

A few counts support this clonotype. The V and J genes are TRBV7-2 and TRBJ1-5; D gene unclear. This CDR3 is built from 15 residues. The germline V and J ends were trimmed by 7 bases and 1 base, with 14 bases remaining between them. The germline gives CDR1 SGHTA, CDR2 FQGNSA. The CDR3 region is CASTTYSDSNQPQHF. CDR3 in DNA: TGTGCCAGCACCACCTACTCCGACAGCAATCAGCCCCAGCATTTT.

This rearrangement joins TRBV6-2 or TRBV6-3 to TRBJ1-5, with 8 bases lining up with TRBD1. V gave up 5 bases and J gave up 5 bases; unmatched junction bases: 11. The CDR3 is made up of 16 amino acids. Germline V gives CDR1 MNHEY, CDR2 SVGEGT. CDR3: CASSGRDRYPDQPQHF. CDR3 DNA: TGTGCCAGCAGTGGCCGGGACAGGTACCCTGATCAGCCCCAGCATTTT.

The chain uses TRBV12-3 or TRBV12-4 and TRBJ2-5; D remains ambiguous. Trimming shortened V by 5 bases and J by 5 bases, and 15 bases separated the two germline ends. The CDR3 spans 14 residues. DNA for the CDR3: TGTGCCAGCAGTCCCAGAATCGTCCGTGAGACCCAGTACTTC. As protein: CASSPRIVRETQYF.

The DNA for the CDR3 is TGCAGTGCTAGAGATCCGGGACAGGGGAACACCGGGGAGCTGTTTTTT. It specifies CSARDPGQGNTGELFF. This rearrangement joins TRBV20-1 to TRBJ2-2; 9 nucleotides align to TRBD1. The CDR3 spans 16 residues. J gave up 1 base and V 0 bases, and 3 bases lay outside the gene matches. Germline CDR1 DFQATT, CDR2 SNEGSKA (reference sequence).

This clonotype was detected only a few times. The CDR3 reads CASSLTANSGNTIYF. The CDR3 DNA follows: TGCGCCAGCAGCTTGACGGCAAACTCTGGAAACACCATATATTTT. V gene TRBV5-1 combines with J gene TRBJ1-3, with D uncertain. The CDR3 length is 15 residues. The ends were cut back, 1 base at V and 0 bases at J, with 8 bases in the middle. Germline V gene lookup returns CDR1 SGHRS and CDR2 YFSETQ.

In its sample, this clonotype was seen a few times. The V call is TRBV11-2, the J call TRBJ1-1; D is undetermined. CDR1 SGHAT and CDR2 FQNNGV come from the germline V gene. CDR3 length equals 14 residues. V was shortened by 3 bases and J by 4 bases, with 12 bases between the two germline ends. CDR3 residues: CASSFAPWGTEAFF. Written as DNA, the CDR3 is TGTGCCAGCAGCTTTGCCCCCTGGGGCACTGAAGCTTTCTTT.

This clonotype was seen a handful of times. This chain links TRBV6-5 with TRBJ2-7; possible D gene TRBD1, 6 bases. The ends were cut back, 0 bases at V and 3 bases at J, with 15 bases in the middle. Germline CDR1 MNHEY, CDR2 SVGAGI. The CDR3 has 16 amino acids. CDR3 sequence (DNA): TGTGCCAGCAGTTACTCGATACCCGGACAGTTCTACGAGCAGTACGTC. It translates to CASSYSIPGQFYEQYV.

V gene TRBV12-3 or TRBV12-4 combines with J gene TRBJ2-3; D ambiguous. Deletions cut 2 bases from V and 4 bases from J, with 16 bases between. This CDR3 has 16 residues. CDR3 coding DNA: TGTGCCAGCAGTTTATGGCAGGCTGATACCGCAGATACGCAGTATTTT. Translated, it gives CASSLWQADTADTQYF.

This chain uses TRBV6-2 or TRBV6-3 with TRBJ1-4; 7 positions match TRBD1. Trimming at V came to 7 bases and at J to 8 bases, leaving 13 bases not matched to a gene. The CDR3 runs 15 residues. Germline V lookup: CDR1 MNHEY, CDR2 SVGEGT. CDR3 protein: CASTYKEGAREKLFF. CDR3 in DNA: TGTGCCAGCACCTACAAGGAGGGGGCGCGGGAAAAACTGTTTTTT.

This clonotype was observed a few times. CDR3 in amino acids: CASRQGGTEAFF. CDR3 nucleotides: TGCGCCAGCAGACAAGGGGGCACTGAAGCTTTCTTT. The chain carries TRBV5-1 and TRBJ1-1, with D maybe TRBD1 (6 bases). Germline CDR1 reads SGHRS; CDR2 reads YFSETQ. Trimming removed 5 bases from V and 4 bases from J, with 9 bases in between. The CDR3 loop spans 12 amino acids. The full variable domain, its missing parts supplied by reference TRBV5-1 and TRBJ1-1, is KAGVTQTPRYLIKTRGQQVTLSCSPISGHRSVSWYQQTPGQGLQFLFEYFSETQRNKGNFPGRFSGRQFSNSRSEMNVSTLELGDSALYLCASRQGGTEAFFGQGTRLTVV.

Many counts were recorded for this clonotype. The chain has TRBV7-8 and TRBJ2-2; 11 bases align to TRBD2. Trimming cost V 5 bases and J 5 bases; bases outside gene matches: 7. The CDR3 sequence is 16 residues long. In germline, CDR1 is SGHVS, CDR2 FQNEAQ. The CDR3 DNA follows: TGTGCCAGCAGCGGTAGCGGGGGGGCCGAAACCGGGGAGCTGTTTTTT. Translated, it gives CASSGSGGAETGELFF.

The V call is TRBV6-2 or TRBV6-3, the J call TRBJ2-7; D may be TRBD1 or TRBD2 (5 bases each). Trimming removed 5 bases at V and 2 bases at J, with 10 bases between. This CDR3 comprises 13 residues. Germline loops: CDR1 MNHEY, CDR2 SVGEGT. The CDR3 DNA reads as TGTGCCAGCAGTGGGACCGAACCCTACGAGCAGTACTTC. Residues: CASSGTEPYEQYF.

Concerning this clonotype itself: A much larger clone sits a single nucleotide away, making a read error possible. The rearrangement uses TRBV12-3 or TRBV12-4 and TRBJ2-2; D is unclear. Trimming shortened V by 4 bases and J by 4 bases, and 4 bases separated the two germline ends. This CDR3 is built from 12 residues. In DNA form, the CDR3 reads TGTGCCAGCAGTTATACCACCGGGGAGCTGTTTTTT. This encodes CASSYTTGELFF.

The chain is built from TRBV7-2 and TRBJ2-5; 11 positions agree with TRBD1. V lost 5 bases, J lost 2 bases, and 7 bases stayed unmatched. CDR3 length equals 16 residues. Germline-derived CDR1 and CDR2 are SGHTA and FQGNSA. The CDR3 DNA reads TGTGCCAGCAGCCATCGGACAGGGGGCAGGCAAGAGACCCAGTACTTC. Its translation is CASSHRTGGRQETQYF.

V is TRBV11-3 and J is TRBJ2-1; D could derive from TRBD1 or TRBD2 (5 bases each). Germline lookup yields CDR1 SGHNT and CDR2 YENEEA. The CDR3 spans 14 residues. The V gene lost 3 bases and the J gene lost 7 bases, with 13 bases spanning the gap. The CDR3 DNA is TGTGCCAGCAGCTTCCGTGGGGGTGTGAATGAGCAGTTCTTC. It encodes CASSFRGGVNEQFF.

The genes are TRBV27 and TRBJ1-4; 8 nucleotides align to TRBD1. Looked up from germline, CDR1 is MNHEY and CDR2 is SMNVEV (reference sequence). This CDR3 spans 15 amino acids. Germline trimming cut 5 bases from V and 7 bases from J; bases unmatched to any gene: 9. The CDR3 coding sequence is TGTGCCAGCAGTCCGAACAGGGGGGTCGGTGAAAAACTGTTTTTT. It codes for CASSPNRGVGEKLFF.

The CDR3 is CASRGQRDQPQHF. The CDR3 DNA is TGTGCCAGCAGGGGACAGAGGGATCAGCCCCAGCATTTT. This chain links TRBV6-5 with TRBJ1-5; TRBD1 matches 7 bases. This CDR3 has 13 residues. The V gene's germline CDR1 is MNHEY and CDR2 SVGAGI. Trimming took 6 bases from V and 5 from J; bases not matched to a gene: 4.